The clone carrying this T cell receptor (beta chain) has only a few counts. This record belongs to a study of regulatory T cells in long-lasting Graves disease. Arm-PCR with iRepertoire HTBI primers amplified the CDR3 regions for these TCR beta libraries. TCRdb passed the multiplex PCR reads through MiXCR, listing each CDR3 protein once. The sample contains fewer than 450,000 distinct CDR3 sequences, around a quarter of which appear only once. The V gene lost 0 bases and the J gene lost 10 bases, with 9 bases spanning the gap. This CDR3 spans 13 amino acids. CDR1 is SGHNT and CDR2 is YENEEA in the germline V gene. The time point here: persistent/refractory GD, antithyroid drugs over 5 years with positive TRAb. From RNA extracted from PBMCs, the TCR library was made.

Sequenced here: peripheral blood mononuclear cells (PBMCs), sampled when the disease was refractory, from a patient treated with antithyroid drugs. The source is a female donor with Graves disease. The chain employs TRBV11-3 and TRBJ1-4, with no clear D. The CDR3 DNA sequence: TGTGCCAGCAGCTTAGACCCCATGGGAAAACTGTTTTTT. Protein product: CASSLDPMGKLFF. Variable domain in full (rest from reference TRBV11-3 and TRBJ1-4): EAGVVQSPRYKIIEKKQPVAFWCNPISGHNTLYWYLQNLGQGPELLIRYENEEAVDDSQLPKDRFSAERLKGVDSTLKIQPAELGDSAVYLCASSLDPMGKLFFGSGTQLSVL.